The T cell receptor beta chain under discussion was sequenced for a study of radiation and T cells in renal cell carcinoma. Study details: Nephrectomy followed 15 Gy stereotactic body radiation by 4 weeks.

Study results and limitations: In blood, top tumor clones expanded by 2 weeks, shrinking by 4.

The germline CDR1 and CDR2 sequences are GTSNPN and SVGIG (reference sequence). The CDR3 length is 15 residues. Trimming removed 3 bases at V and 3 bases at J, with 18 bases between. The time point denotes: baseline pretreatment blood. Indicated treatment: 15 Gy SBRT to primary tumor, nephrectomy 4 weeks later. The tumor was a clear cell renal cell carcinoma. The data were produced by immunoSEQ multiplex PCR, yet TCRdb's version contains in-frame clones alone and is incomplete. The table includes some 100,000 clones, 65% to 85% detected once. Comments on this clone: The antigen remains unidentified.

The receptor's source is a man between 60 and 75 years old with renal cell carcinoma. Sequencing used blood, obtained from a patient whose treatment included radiotherapy and nephrectomy. The chain carries TRBV30 and TRBJ2-7; D remains unclear. The chain's CDR3 is CAWRAPGFLLYEQYF. In DNA form, the CDR3 reads TGTGCCTGGAGAGCACCAGGATTCTTACTCTACGAGCAGTACTTC.